This passage covers 10 T cell receptor beta chains from one sample sequenced in a study of beta chain features in type 1 diabetes (dated by TCRdb to the late 2010s). The protocol used for the library was the immunoSEQ multiplex PCR assay. The High Capacity cDNA Reverse Transcription Kit was used to reverse transcribe all of the isolated RNA, meaning that expressed TCRB transcripts were what got sequenced. TCRdb retrieved this table from immuneACCESS and kept in-frame rearrangements only. Not all clones are present; in checked studies, unresolved V genes account for under half, and no reason is known for the remainder. For this sample the table gives more than 250,000 clones, of which just over 20% were detected only once. Roughly 0.028% of the sample goes to the ten largest clones. Study-level results and caveats: In all four CD4+ subsets, TCRB CDR3 length was moderately but significantly shorter in type 1 diabetes patients.

No antigen has been identified for these receptors. The material sequenced was naive CD4+ T cells from blood. Reading the label with the study, this specimen's cell subset or site is: true naive CD4+ T cells. These receptor sequences come from a woman aged 40 to 50 with type 1 diabetes.

V gene TRBV6-5 combines with J gene TRBJ1-2; no definite D call. Germline V lookup: CDR1 MNHEY, CDR2 SVGAGI. This CDR3 has 14 amino acids. Trimming pared 5 bases from V and 4 bases from J, leaving 14 bases between. Here the CDR3 DNA reads TGTGCCAGCAGTGCGGACGGAGCGGGCTATGGCTACACCTTC. Protein sequence: CASSADGAGYGYTF.

The chain recombines TRBV7-9 with TRBJ2-3; 11 nucleotides line up with TRBD2. The CDR3 covers 16 residues. CDR1 SEHNR and CDR2 FQNEAQ come from the germline V gene (reference sequence). With 5 bases clipped from V and 1 base from J, the junction kept 5 bases outside the gene matches. CDR3 residues: CASSSRTSGRTDTQYF. The CDR3 nucleotides read TGTGCCAGCAGCAGCCGGACTAGCGGGCGCACAGATACGCAGTATTTT.

The chain recombines TRBV6-5 with TRBJ2-3, with 8 bases aligning to TRBD1. The CDR3 is made up of 14 amino acids. V lost 6 bases, J lost 7 bases, and 9 bases stayed unmatched. The germline V gene encodes CDR1 MNHEY and CDR2 SVGAGI. CDR3 in amino acids: CASSRKNRGNTQYF. The DNA for the CDR3 is TGTGCCAGCAGCCGCAAAAACAGGGGGAATACGCAGTATTTT.

The sample holds a few counts of this clone. This chain connects TRBV4-3 to TRBJ2-3, with 7 bases lining up with TRBD2. The V gene end was trimmed by 2 bases and the J gene end by 3 bases; junction bases not matched to a gene: 5. The germline V gene has CDR1 LGHNA and CDR2 YSLEER. This CDR3 is built from 15 residues. CDR3 sequence: CASSQLAELTDTQYF. In DNA form, the CDR3 reads TGCGCCAGCAGCCAACTAGCGGAGCTGACAGATACGCAGTATTTT.

The rearrangement links TRBV6-6 to TRBJ1-3; D is undetermined. This CDR3 spans 14 amino acids. The germline CDR1 and CDR2 sequences are MNHNY and SVGAGI (reference sequence). Trimming took off 10 bases at V and 2 bases at J, with 15 bases between the two ends. The CDR3 protein is CATSNPEAGNTIYF. The CDR3 bases are TGTGCCACCAGCAATCCGGAGGCTGGAAACACCATATATTTT.

The chain has TRBV5-4 and TRBJ1-1, with 7 bases that match TRBD1. J was trimmed by 1 base and V by 5 bases; bases with no gene match: 5. The germline V gene encodes CDR1 SGHNT and CDR2 YYREEE (reference sequence). This CDR3 has 14 residues. The CDR3 DNA sequence: TGTGCCAGCAGATTCAACAGGGGGAACACTGAAGCTTTCTTT. Its translation is CASRFNRGNTEAFF. The whole variable domain, remainder taken from reference TRBV5-4 and TRBJ1-1, is ETGVTQSPTHLIKTRGQQVTLRCSSQSGHNTVSWYQQALGQGPQFIFQYYREEENGRGNFPPRFSGLQFPNYSSELNVNALELDDSALYLCASRFNRGNTEAFFGQGTRLTVV.

The chain is built from TRBV28 and TRBJ1-1, with D unclear. The V and J ends lost 6 bases and 1 base respectively, with 6 bases between them. Germline V CDR1 and CDR2: MDHEN, SYDVKM. The CDR3 runs 12 residues. CDR3 nucleotide sequence: TGTGCCAGCAGCCGCAGGAACACTGAAGCTTTCTTT. This codes for CASSRRNTEAFF.

This chain joins TRBV28 and TRBJ2-1, with D tentatively TRBD2 (6 bases). Trimming removed 7 bases from V and 7 bases from J, with 11 bases in between. CDR1 and CDR2 (germline): MDHEN, SYDVKM. The CDR3 runs 12 residues. The CDR3 DNA is TGTGCCAGCAAAGGCGGGACGAATGAGCAGTTCTTC. Protein product: CASKGGTNEQFF.

This clone was counted between two and nine times. V and J are TRBV5-1 and TRBJ1-1; D is undetermined. This CDR3 contains 14 residues. CDR1 SGHRS and CDR2 YFSETQ come from the germline V gene. Between the trimmed V and J ends, which lost 0 bases and 2 bases, there was a span of 8 bases. The CDR3 region has the DNA TGCGCCAGCAGCTTGGATCGGGAAAACACTGAAGCTTTCTTT. Its translation is CASSLDRENTEAFF.

This clone has just a few counts. The V call is TRBV18, the J call TRBJ2-6, with D perhaps TRBD1 (7 bases). The V end lost 8 bases, the J end lost 2 bases, and 19 bases lay between the germline ends. Looked up from germline, CDR1 is KGHSH and CDR2 is LQKENI. The CDR3 is 17 residues long. DNA of the CDR3: TGTGCCAGCCCGACGGAGGGGGCGCGAGCTGGGGCCAACGTCCTGACTTTC. It yields the protein CASPTEGARAGANVLTF. The whole variable domain, remainder taken from reference TRBV18 and TRBJ2-6, is NAGVMQNPRHLVRRRGQEARLRCSPMKGHSHVYWYRQLPEEGLKFMVYLQKENIIDESGMPKERFSAEFPKEGPSILRIQQVVRGDSAAYFCASPTEGARAGANVLTFGAGSRLTVL.